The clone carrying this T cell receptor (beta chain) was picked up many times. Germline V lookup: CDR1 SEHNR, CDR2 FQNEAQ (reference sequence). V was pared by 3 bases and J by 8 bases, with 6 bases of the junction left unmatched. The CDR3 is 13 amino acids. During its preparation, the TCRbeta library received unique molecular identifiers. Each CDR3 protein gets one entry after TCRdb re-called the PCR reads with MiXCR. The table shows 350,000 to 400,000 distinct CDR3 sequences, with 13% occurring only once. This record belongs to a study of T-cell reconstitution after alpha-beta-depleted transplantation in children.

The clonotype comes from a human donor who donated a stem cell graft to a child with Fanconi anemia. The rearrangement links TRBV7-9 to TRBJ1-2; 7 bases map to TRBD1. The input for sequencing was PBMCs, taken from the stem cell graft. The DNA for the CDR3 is TGTGCCAGCAGCTTTGACAGGGTAGGCGGCTACACCTTC. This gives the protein CASSFDRVGGYTF. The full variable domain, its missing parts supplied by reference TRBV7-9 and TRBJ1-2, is DTGVSQNPRHKITKRGQNVTFRCDPISEHNRLYWYRQTLGQGPEFLTYFQNEAQLEKSRLLSDRFSAERPKGSFSTLEIQRTEQGDSAMYLCASSFDRVGGYTFGSGTRLTVV.